This TCR beta chain was identified during a study of shared clonotypes between healthy human individuals. Only in-frame clones appear in the TCRdb table, and some are missing; sequencing was by immunoSEQ multiplex PCR. The table includes some 2,400,000 clones, 90% to 97% detected once. The CDR3 extends over 17 amino acids. Germline CDR1 reads MGHRA; CDR2 reads YSYEKL. The trim removed 5 bases at V and 8 bases at J, leaving 19 bases unmatched. V and J are TRBV4-1 and TRBJ1-2; 8 positions match TRBD1. The source material was naive CD4+ T cells sorted from blood. Regarding subset: CD45RA+ positively selected. The sequence came from a man aged 18-30 years in good health. The DNA for the CDR3 is TGCGCCAGCAGCTACCCCGGGGTGGGGACAGGAGTTGGAGGCTACACCTTC. Protein sequence: CASSYPGVGTGVGGYTF.